This paragraph covers one TCR beta chain sequence. In the study's own analysis: Junction-only immunoSEQ sequences carried no quality scores, so filtering differed. Data came from immunoSEQ multiplex PCR; TCRdb stores just in-frame clones and leaves some out. V, J and clone size derive from that table, while D and trimming were established from the DNA sequence. The sample has approximately 2,000,000 clones, 85% to 95% seen once. The data stem from a study of shared clonotypes between healthy human individuals. The CDR3 totals 15 residues. The junction had 5 bases not matched to a gene; V was cut back by 3 bases and J by 1 base. CDR1 is SGHNT and CDR2 is YYREEE in the germline V gene (reference sequence).

J is TRBJ2-5 and V is TRBV5-4; TRBD1 matches at 8 bases. Sequenced material: naive CD4+ T cells from PBMCs. Subset described: CD45RA+ positively selected. The sequence was collected from a man between 18 and 29 years old in good health. Some clones in this sample may be carry-over from other donors' samples. The CDR3: CASSSAGTGQETQYF. The CDR3 coding sequence is TGTGCCAGCAGCTCAGCCGGGACAGGCCAAGAGACCCAGTACTTC.